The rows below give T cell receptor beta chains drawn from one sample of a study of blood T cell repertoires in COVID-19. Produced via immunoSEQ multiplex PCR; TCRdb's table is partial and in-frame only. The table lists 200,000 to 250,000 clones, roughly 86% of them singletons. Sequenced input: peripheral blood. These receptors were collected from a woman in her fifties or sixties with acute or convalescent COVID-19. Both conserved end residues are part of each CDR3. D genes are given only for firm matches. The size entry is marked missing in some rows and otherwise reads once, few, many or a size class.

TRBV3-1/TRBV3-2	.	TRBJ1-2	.	TGTGCCAGCAGCCAAGCCAGTAACTATGGCTACACCTTC	CASSQASNYGYTF
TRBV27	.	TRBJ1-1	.	TGTGCCAGCAGTTTAACCCAACCAATGGGGGGTCCGATGAACACTGAAGCTTTCTTT	CASSLTQPMGGPMNTEAFF
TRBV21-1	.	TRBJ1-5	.	TGTGCCAGCAGCAAACCCGACAGGGCCCTATATCAGCCCCAGCATTTT	CASSKPDRALYQPQHF
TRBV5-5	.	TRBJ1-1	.	TGTGCCAGCAGCTTGGGACCCCCTGGTCGGGTTATGAACACTGAAGCTTTCTTT	CASSLGPPGRVMNTEAFF
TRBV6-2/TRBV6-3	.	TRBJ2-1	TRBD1	TGTGCCAGCAGTACCGACAGGGGTCAGCAGTTCTTC	CASSTDRGQQFF
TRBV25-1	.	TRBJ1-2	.	TGTGCCAGCAGGAGGGATAACTATGGCTACACCTTC	CASRRDNYGYTF
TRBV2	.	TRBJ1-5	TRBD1	TGTGCCAGCAGTGAAGGGACAGGGGTTTTCAATCAGCCCCAGCATTTT	CASSEGTGVFNQPQHF
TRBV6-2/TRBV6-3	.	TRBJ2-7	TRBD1	TGTGCCAGCAGTCAGGGGGTTACTTTCTACGAGCAGTACTTC	CASSQGVTFYEQYF
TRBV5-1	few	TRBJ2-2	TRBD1	TGCGCCAGCAGCTTGGGGACAGGCCCAGGGGAGCTGTTTTTT	CASSLGTGPGELFF
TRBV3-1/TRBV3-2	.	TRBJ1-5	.	TGTGCCAGCAGCCAAGATGCTAGCCTGAATCAGCCCCAGCATTTT	CASSQDASLNQPQHF
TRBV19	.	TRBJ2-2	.	TGTGCCAGTAGAAACGGGGTGAACACCGGGGAGCTGTTTTTT	CASRNGVNTGELFF
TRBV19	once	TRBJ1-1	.	TGTGCCAGTAGTATAATACAAGACACTGAAGCTTTCTTT	CASSIIQDTEAFF
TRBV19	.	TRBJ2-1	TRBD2	TGTGCCAGTAGGAGAGAAGGGACTAGCGCTAGTGAGCAGTTCTTC	CASRREGTSASEQFF
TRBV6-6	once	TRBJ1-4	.	TGTGCCAGCAGATGGCGGGACCTTAATGAAAAACTGTTTTTT	CASRWRDLNEKLFF
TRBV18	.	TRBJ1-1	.	TGTGCCAGCTCACCCCGTAGGAACACTGAAGCTTTCTTT	CASSPRRNTEAFF
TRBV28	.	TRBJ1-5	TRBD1	TGTGCCAGCAGCCCCGGGACAGGGAAATTGGGTCAGCCCCAGCATTTT	CASSPGTGKLGQPQHF
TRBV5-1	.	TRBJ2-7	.	TGCGCCAGCAGCTTCAGGGCTGCCACCTCCATAATATCCTACGAGCAGTACTTC	CASSFRAATSIISYEQYF
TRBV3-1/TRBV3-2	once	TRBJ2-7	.	TGTGCCAGCAGCGGAACAGTAATTCAAACCTACGAGCAGTACTTC	CASSGTVIQTYEQYF
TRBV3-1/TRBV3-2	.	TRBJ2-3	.	TGTGCCAGCAGCCAAGTAAACAGGGCAGATACGCAGTATTTT	CASSQVNRADTQYF
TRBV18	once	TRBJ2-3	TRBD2	TGTGCCAGCTCTCCACTAGCGGGGGGCACAGATACGCAGTATTTT	CASSPLAGGTDTQYF
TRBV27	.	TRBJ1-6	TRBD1	TGTGCCAGCAGTTTTACGACAGGGAGCTCCTATAATTCACCCCTCCACTTT	CASSFTTGSSYNSPLHF
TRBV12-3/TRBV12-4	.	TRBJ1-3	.	TGTGCCAGCATCGTATGTCCATCACTCAATTTT	CASIVCPSLNF
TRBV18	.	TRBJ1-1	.	TGTGCCAGCTCACCGGGGCAACATGAAGCTTTCTTT	CASSPGQHEAFF
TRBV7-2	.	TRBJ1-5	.	TGTGCCAGCAGCCTCTCGTCCGTGGCTGGAGTTAGCAATCAGCCCCAGCATTTT	CASSLSSVAGVSNQPQHF
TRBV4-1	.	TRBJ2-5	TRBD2	TGCGCCAGCAGCCAAGTAAGCGGGGGGACCCAAGAGACCCAGTACTTC	CASSQVSGGTQETQYF
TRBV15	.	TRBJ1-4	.	TGTGCCACCAGCAGGCAGGCAACTAATGAAAAACTGTTTTTT	CATSRQATNEKLFF
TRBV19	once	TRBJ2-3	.	TGTGCCAGTAGTATCCGACAGAGCACAGATACGCAGTATTTT	CASSIRQSTDTQYF
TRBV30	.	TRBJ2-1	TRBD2	TGTGCCTGGACAGCGGGAGTCTCCTACAATGAGCAGTTCTTC	CAWTAGVSYNEQFF
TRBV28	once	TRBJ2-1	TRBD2	TGTGCCATAAGGGGAGGGTCTGAGCAGTTCTTC	CAIRGGSEQFF
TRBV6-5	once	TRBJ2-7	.	TGTGCCAGCAGTTACTCGTTCAGGGAAACCTACGAGCAGTACTTC	CASSYSFRETYEQYF
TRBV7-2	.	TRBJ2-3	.	TGTGCCAGCAGCAATACAGGGTCGGCAGATACGCAGTATTTT	CASSNTGSADTQYF
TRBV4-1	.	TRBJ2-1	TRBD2	TGCGCCAGCAGCCACGCAATTCGAGCGGGGGGCTACAATGAGCAGTTCTTC	CASSHAIRAGGYNEQFF
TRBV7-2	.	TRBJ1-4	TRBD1	TGTGCCAGCAGTTTAAGGACAGGGGTAATAGGACTGTTTTTT	CASSLRTGVIGLFF
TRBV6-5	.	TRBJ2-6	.	TGTGCCAGCACCCCGGGGGACTCTGGGGCCAACGTCCTGACTTTC	CASTPGDSGANVLTF
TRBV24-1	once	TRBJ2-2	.	TGTGCCACCAGTGTCACGGGGGCAGGGGGGACCGGGGAGCTGTTTTTT	CATSVTGAGGTGELFF
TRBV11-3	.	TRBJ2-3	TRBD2	TGTGCCAGCAGCCCCCGGAGCGGGAGGTTAACAGATACGCAGTATTTT	CASSPRSGRLTDTQYF
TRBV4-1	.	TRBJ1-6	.	TGCGCCAGCAGCCAAGGAAACAGGGTTAATAATTCACCCCTCCACTTT	CASSQGNRVNNSPLHF
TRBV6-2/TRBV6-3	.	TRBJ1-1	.	TGTGCCAGCAGTTACACCTACGGGAACACTGAAGCTTTCTTT	CASSYTYGNTEAFF
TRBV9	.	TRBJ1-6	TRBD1	TGTGCCAGCAGCGCCGGTGGGACAGGTATAGCAGCCCTCCACTTT	CASSAGGTGIAALHF
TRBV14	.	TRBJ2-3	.	TGTGCCAGCAGCCAAGAAAGGGGCTGGAACACAGATACGCAGTATTTT	CASSQERGWNTDTQYF
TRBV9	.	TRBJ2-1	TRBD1	TGTGCCAGCAGCGCAGGGGGACAGGTCTCCAATGAGCAGTTCTTC	CASSAGGQVSNEQFF
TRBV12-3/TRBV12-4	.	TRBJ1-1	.	TGTGCCAGCAGTTGGGGCCAGGCTGAAGCTTTCTTT	CASSWGQAEAFF
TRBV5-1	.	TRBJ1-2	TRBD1	TGCGCCAGCAGCTTCGGGACAGGGGGTTTTGGCTACACCTTC	CASSFGTGGFGYTF
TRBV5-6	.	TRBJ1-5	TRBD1	TGTGCCAGCAGCTTCTTCGGGACAGCCCTCAATCAGCCCCAGCATTTT	CASSFFGTALNQPQHF
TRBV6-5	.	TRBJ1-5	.	TGTGCCAGCAGGGACCAGGGTCGGATGACCCAGCATTTT	CASRDQGRMTQHF